The 25 T cell receptor beta chains below come from one sample, sequenced in a study of CD8+ T cells in alopecia areata. The treatment is: oral pan-JAK inhibitor, 5-10 mg twice daily. Sequencing relied on a cDNA template that was reverse transcribed from extracted RNA. The data were produced by immunoSEQ multiplex PCR, yet TCRdb's version contains in-frame clones alone and is incomplete. Altogether under 200,000 clones are present, less than 70% being singletons, with the ten largest covering approximately 0.9%. The sequences come from CD4+ T cells sorted from blood, collected at week 4, from a patient treated with tofacitinib. All receptors derive from a human donor with alopecia areata.

V and J are TRBV9 and TRBJ2-1; 9 bases align to TRBD1. CDR3 length: 16 amino acids. Germline CDR1 and CDR2: SGDLS and YYNGEE. Trimming removed 4 bases from V and 9 bases from J; junction bases left unmatched: 14. The CDR3 DNA sequence: TGTGCCAGCAGCCTCTCCTTAGGACAGGGGTTCGGTGAGCAGTTCTTC. This translates into CASSLSLGQGFGEQFF.

This chain connects TRBV29-1 to TRBJ1-2, with D uncertain. Looked up from germline, CDR1 is SQVTM and CDR2 is ANQGSEA. The length of the CDR3 is 12 residues. V was pared by 7 bases and J by 2 bases, with 11 bases between. CDR3 in DNA: TGCAGCGCCGCCTTCACGAACTATGGCTACACCTTC. It codes for CSAAFTNYGYTF.

This rearrangement joins TRBV19 to TRBJ2-7, with D possibly being TRBD1 or TRBD2 (5 bases each). Germline-derived CDR1 and CDR2 are LNHDA and SQIVND (reference sequence). The V gene lost 6 bases and the J gene lost 4 bases, with 10 bases spanning the gap. This CDR3 is 12 amino acids long. The CDR3, as DNA: TGTGCCAGTAGCAGGGACCTTTACGAGCAGTACTTC. This encodes CASSRDLYEQYF.

This clone has more than one count but fewer than ten. The rearrangement joins TRBV29-1 to TRBJ2-5, with 7 bases identical to TRBD1. There are 13 residues in the CDR3. The germline V gene encodes CDR1 SQVTM and CDR2 ANQGSEA. The junction had 6 bases not matched to a gene; V was cut back by 7 bases and J by 1 base. CDR3 in DNA: TGCAGCGCCCGCGGACAGGCCCAAGAGACCCAGTACTTC. This translates into CSARGQAQETQYF.

The chain links TRBV5-4 to TRBJ2-2; 8 bases agree with TRBD1. This CDR3 is built from 16 residues. Trimming removed 4 bases from V and 5 bases from J; junction bases left unmatched: 10. Looked up from germline, CDR1 is SGHNT and CDR2 is YYREEE (reference sequence). The CDR3 nucleotides are TGTGCCAGCAGCGCCCAGGCGGGACAGGCTACCGGGGAGCTGTTTTTT. It codes for CASSAQAGQATGELFF.

This chain links TRBV29-1 with TRBJ2-3; 8 nucleotides line up with TRBD1. J was trimmed by 9 bases and V by 4 bases; bases with no gene match: 12. Germline CDR1 reads SQVTM; CDR2 reads ANQGSEA. The length of the CDR3 is 14 residues. The CDR3 protein is CSVGPDRALATQYF. In DNA, the CDR3 is TGCAGCGTTGGACCGGACAGGGCGCTTGCAACGCAGTATTTT.

V and J are TRBV10-3 and TRBJ2-3, with D hard to call. This CDR3 is 11 amino acids long. With 3 bases removed from V and 6 bases from J, the gap between germline ends came to 4 bases. Germline V gene data show CDR1 as ENHRY and CDR2 as SYGVKD. CDR3 loop: CAISDEDTQYF. CDR3 DNA sequence: TGTGCCATCAGTGATGAGGATACGCAGTATTTT.

The chain links TRBV29-1 to TRBJ2-6; D unresolved. The CDR3 is made up of 12 amino acids. The germline gives CDR1 SQVTM, CDR2 ANQGSEA. CDR3 in amino acids: CTVGSGANVLTF. Written as DNA, the CDR3 is TGCACCGTAGGGTCTGGGGCCAACGTCCTGACTTTC.

This clone has just a few counts. The chain has TRBV29-1 and TRBJ2-4; tentative D call: TRBD1 (5 bases). Per germline, CDR1 SQVTM and CDR2 ANQGSEA. V lost 4 bases and J lost 5, with 6 bases in between. CDR3 size: 11 residues. The CDR3 sequence: CSVGQQNIQYF. CDR3 sequence (DNA): TGCAGCGTTGGACAGCAAAACATTCAGTACTTC.

The chain couples TRBV27 to TRBJ2-3; 9 bases align to TRBD2. With 4 bases clipped from V and 5 bases from J, the junction kept 7 bases outside the gene matches. Germline loops: CDR1 MNHEY, CDR2 SMNVEV (reference sequence). The CDR3 runs to 15 residues. The DNA for the CDR3 is TGTGCCAGCAGTTCCCCGGCGGGGGGGTTAGATACGCAGTATTTT. It is translated as CASSSPAGGLDTQYF.

The chain joins TRBV29-1 to TRBJ2-2; maybe TRBD2 (5 bases). The CDR3 contains 11 residues. Germline CDR1 and CDR2: SQVTM and ANQGSEA. Trimming left V 4 bases short and J 12 bases short, with 12 bases between. CDR3 loop: CSVVRGPQLFF. CDR3 sequence (DNA): TGCAGCGTTGTAAGAGGGCCCCAGCTGTTTTTT.

The chain recombines TRBV5-4 with TRBJ1-2, with D perhaps TRBD1 (6 bases). This CDR3 has 14 residues. Germline V CDR1 and CDR2: SGHNT, YYREEE (reference sequence). The ends were cut back, 4 bases at V and 3 bases at J, with 13 bases in the middle. The CDR3 nucleotides read TGTGCCAGCAGCGCGGGCGGACAGTACTATGGCTACACCTTC. Protein sequence: CASSAGGQYYGYTF.

The CDR3 DNA reads as TGTGCCACCTCGTTGGCAGCTAACTATGGCTACACCTTC. Protein product: CATSLAANYGYTF. The chain has TRBV6-5 and TRBJ1-2; D not resolved. V lost 10 bases and J lost 0, with 12 bases in between. Germline V lookup: CDR1 MNHEY, CDR2 SVGAGI. This CDR3 is built from 13 residues.

V gene TRBV7-9 combines with J gene TRBJ2-5; the match to TRBD2 covers 7 bases. V dropped 6 bases and J dropped 1; count of bases not matched to a gene: 8. Per germline, CDR1 SEHNR and CDR2 FQNEAQ (reference sequence). The CDR3 runs 15 residues. Here the CDR3 reads CASSRPAGLQETQYF. CDR3 coding DNA: TGTGCCAGCAGTCGCCCAGCGGGGCTCCAAGAGACCCAGTACTTC. The entire variable domain, with the rest obtained from reference TRBV7-9 and TRBJ2-5, is as follows: DTGVSQNPRHKITKRGQNVTFRCDPISEHNRLYWYRQTLGQGPEFLTYFQNEAQLEKSRLLSDRFSAERPKGSFSTLEIQRTEQGDSAMYLCASSRPAGLQETQYFGPGTRLLVL.

The V gene is TRBV27, the J gene TRBJ1-6; possible D gene TRBD1, 5 bases. The CDR3 is 14 residues long. Germline CDR1 reads MNHEY; CDR2 reads SMNVEV (reference sequence). The V gene lost 6 bases and the J gene lost 9 bases, with 15 bases spanning the gap. This chain's CDR3 is CASSSTGGTSPLHF. In nucleotides, the CDR3 is TGTGCCAGCAGCTCGACGGGGGGTACTTCACCCCTCCACTTT.

The genes are TRBV30 and TRBJ2-7; D unclear. The length of the CDR3 is 14 residues. V shed 4 bases and J shed 1 base, with 14 bases lying between them. Germline lookup yields CDR1 GTSNPN and CDR2 SVGIG (reference sequence). CDR3 sequence reads: CAWTPQYRSYEQYF. CDR3 nucleotide sequence: TGTGCCTGGACCCCGCAATACCGTTCCTACGAGCAGTACTTC. Supplemented by reference TRBV30 and TRBJ2-7, the full variable domain reads SQTIHQWPATLVQPVGSPLSLECTVEGTSNPNLYWYRQAAGRGLQLLFYSVGIGQISSEVPQNLSASRPQDRQFILSSKKLLLSDSGFYLCAWTPQYRSYEQYFGPGTRLTVT.

V is TRBV5-6 and J is TRBJ2-7; possibly TRBD2 for D (6 bases). V lost 0 bases, J lost 3 bases, and 13 bases lay in between. The germline V gene encodes CDR1 SGHDT and CDR2 YYEEEE. The CDR3 totals 15 residues. The CDR3 loop reads CASSLAGGANYEQYF. The DNA of the CDR3 is TGTGCCAGCAGCTTGGCCGGGGGAGCAAACTACGAGCAGTACTTC.

This rearrangement joins TRBV9 to TRBJ2-7; TRBD1 is a possible D gene (6 bases). The CDR3 loop spans 14 amino acids. With 1 base removed from V and 2 bases from J, the gap between germline ends came to 10 bases. Germline V lookup: CDR1 SGDLS, CDR2 YYNGEE. CDR3 bases: TGTGCCAGCAGCGTAAGGGGGATACCCTACGAGCAGTACTTC. It translates to CASSVRGIPYEQYF.

The V call is TRBV29-1, the J call TRBJ2-5, with 10 bases aligning to TRBD1. CDR3 length equals 13 residues. Germline assignment: CDR1 SQVTM and CDR2 ANQGSEA. Trimming cost V 5 bases and J 5 bases; bases outside gene matches: 5. The CDR3 spells CSVPGQGWETQYF. In DNA, the CDR3 is TGCAGCGTTCCGGGACAGGGGTGGGAGACCCAGTACTTC.

The rearrangement joins TRBV14 to TRBJ2-3; D remains ambiguous. The germline V gene has CDR1 SGHDN and CDR2 FVKESK. Trimming removed 4 bases from V and 1 base from J, with 9 bases in between. The CDR3 extends over 14 amino acids. The CDR3 DNA sequence: TGTGCCAGCAGCCCGACTCTCCGCACAGATACGCAGTATTTT. Protein: CASSPTLRTDTQYF.

In this sample, this clone turned up a few times. V gene TRBV7-9 combines with J gene TRBJ2-2; the D is unclear. Trimming took 6 bases from V and 0 from J, leaving 8 bases between them. Germline values: CDR1 SEHNR, CDR2 FQNEAQ (reference sequence). The CDR3 has 14 residues. CDR3 sequence reads: CASRIGTNTGELFF. CDR3 nucleotides: TGTGCCAGCAGGATAGGGACGAACACCGGGGAGCTGTTTTTT. The entire variable domain, with the rest obtained from reference TRBV7-9 and TRBJ2-2, is as follows: DTGVSQNPRHKITKRGQNVTFRCDPISEHNRLYWYRQTLGQGPEFLTYFQNEAQLEKSRLLSDRFSAERPKGSFSTLEIQRTEQGDSAMYLCASRIGTNTGELFFGEGSRLTVL.

J is TRBJ1-2 and V is TRBV30; D not certain. This CDR3 comprises 14 residues. V was pared by 0 bases and J by 3 bases, with 11 bases between. Germline V gene data show CDR1 as GTSNPN and CDR2 as SVGIG (reference sequence). CDR3: CAWSVLGRDYGYTF. The CDR3 DNA reads TGTGCCTGGAGTGTTCTAGGGAGAGACTATGGCTACACCTTC.

This clone was found a few times. The V call is TRBV9, the J call TRBJ2-5; D is perhaps TRBD1 or TRBD2 (6 bases each). The CDR3 is 14 residues long. Trimming cost V 4 bases and J 5 bases, with 15 bases left between them. Germline values: CDR1 SGDLS, CDR2 YYNGEE. This CDR3 is CASSLGTGAETQYF. The CDR3 nucleotides read TGTGCCAGCAGCCTTGGCACGGGGGCGGAGACCCAGTACTTC. The complete variable domain, with remaining parts taken from reference TRBV9 and TRBJ2-5, reads DSGVTQTPKHLITATGQRVTLRCSPRSGDLSVYWYQQSLDQGLQFLIQYYNGEERAKGNILERFSAQQFPDLHSELNLSSLELGDSALYFCASSLGTGAETQYFGPGTRLLVL.

The chain joins TRBV29-1 to TRBJ2-2; D gene ambiguous. The CDR3 has 13 residues. V gave up 3 bases and J gave up 1 base, with 6 bases separating them. Per the germline V gene, CDR1 is SQVTM and CDR2 is ANQGSEA. CDR3: CSVEAGNTGELFF. CDR3 in DNA: TGCAGCGTTGAGGCAGGGAACACCGGGGAGCTGTTTTTT.

This chain joins TRBV27 and TRBJ2-7; D unclear. The CDR3 has 15 amino acids. Germline V gene sequence: CDR1 MNHEY, CDR2 SMNVEV (reference sequence). V was clipped by 2 bases and J by 5 bases, with 16 bases between them. Here the CDR3 reads CASSLISGIGHEQYF. The CDR3 DNA reads TGTGCCAGCAGTTTAATATCTGGGATCGGCCACGAGCAGTACTTC.